The source of this T cell receptor beta chain is a study of blood T cells in healthy people across ages. CDR3 size: 15 residues. Germline V gene lookup returns CDR1 KGHSH and CDR2 LQKENI. Then a second PCR, running about 6 to 12 cycles, was carried out with a sample-barcoded 5' primer and a J-beta primer mix. A template-switch adaptor that had 12 random nucleotides put a tag on each cDNA molecule. Each sample yielded at least 2.5 million CDR3-containing paired-end reads. TCRdb recomputed calls from the 5' RACE reads with MiXCR, one row per CDR3 protein. The sample holds approximately 820,000 distinct CDR3 sequences, 44% seen once.

The source of this sequence is a man in his sixties in good health. Sequencing used blood. The V gene is TRBV18, the J gene TRBJ2-5, with 10 bases identical to TRBD1. TRBJ2-7 explains the end of the DNA better; the J call may be wrong. The CDR3 bases are TGTGCCAGCTCCCCGGGACAGGGGACCCAACGCGAGCAGTACTTC. It translates to CASSPGQGTQREQYF.